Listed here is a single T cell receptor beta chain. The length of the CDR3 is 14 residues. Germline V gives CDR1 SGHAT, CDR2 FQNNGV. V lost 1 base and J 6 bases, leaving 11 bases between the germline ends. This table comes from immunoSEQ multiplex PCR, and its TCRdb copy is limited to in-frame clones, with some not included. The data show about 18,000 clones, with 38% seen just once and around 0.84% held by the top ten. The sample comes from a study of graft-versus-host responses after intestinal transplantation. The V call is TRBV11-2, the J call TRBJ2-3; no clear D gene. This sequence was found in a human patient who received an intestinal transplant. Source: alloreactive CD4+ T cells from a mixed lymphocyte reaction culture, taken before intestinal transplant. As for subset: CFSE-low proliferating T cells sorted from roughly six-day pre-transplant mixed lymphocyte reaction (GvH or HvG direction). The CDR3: CASSLASGRDTQYF. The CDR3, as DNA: TGTGCCAGCAGCTTAGCCTCAGGTCGGGATACGCAGTATTTT.